A single sample gave rise to the 20 T cell receptor beta chains below, sequenced in a study of blood T cell repertoires in COVID-19. Generated by immunoSEQ multiplex PCR, the TCRdb table keeps only in-frame clones and is missing some. The profile shows fewer than 60,000 clones, approximately 85% of them singletons. The sample was peripheral blood. Receptors originate from a woman aged 80 or older with COVID-19, enrolled during active disease.

This chain connects TRBV19 to TRBJ2-7; the match to TRBD1 covers 7 bases. After removal of 3 bases from V and 6 bases from J, the junction contained 5 bases not matched to a gene. Germline assignment: CDR1 LNHDA and CDR2 SQIVND (reference sequence). The CDR3 is made up of 13 amino acids. Here the CDR3 reads CASSMTGTGEQYF. The CDR3 nucleotides read TGTGCCAGTAGTATGACAGGGACGGGCGAGCAGTACTTC.

This chain links TRBV6-2 or TRBV6-3 with TRBJ1-5; 8 bases are shared with TRBD1. The CDR3 has 20 residues. The V gene end was trimmed by 2 bases and the J gene end by 4 bases; junction bases not matched to a gene: 19. Germline-derived CDR1 and CDR2 are MNHEY and SVGEGT. For the CDR3, the DNA is TGTGCCAGCAGTTACGCGGCTGAGAGCAGACAGGGGAAGTGGAATCAGCCCCAGCATTTT. Its translation is CASSYAAESRQGKWNQPQHF.

This clone was found once. The gene calls are TRBV2 and TRBJ2-2; unclear D gene. The CDR3 spans 12 residues. Germline lookup yields CDR1 SNHLY and CDR2 FYNNEI. Trimming stripped 5 bases from V and 7 bases from J, with 8 bases between. CDR3 coding DNA: TGTGCCAGCAGTTACAGTCGCGGGGAGCTGTTTTTT. Translating it yields CASSYSRGELFF.

V and J are TRBV11-2 and TRBJ2-7, with 13 bases identical to TRBD2. V lost 4 bases, J lost 6 bases, and 3 bases stayed unmatched. The germline V gene encodes CDR1 SGHAT and CDR2 FQNNGV. The CDR3 contains 14 residues. CDR3 DNA sequence: TGTGCCAGCAGCTCCGGACTAGCGGGAGTCGAGCAGTACTTC. Protein sequence: CASSSGLAGVEQYF.

The chain combines TRBV20-1 with TRBJ2-1, with D possibly matching TRBD2 (5 bases). Trimming shortened V by 3 bases and J by 0 bases, and 9 bases separated the two germline ends. The CDR3 spans 14 residues. Germline loops: CDR1 DFQATT, CDR2 SNEGSKA (reference sequence). The chain's CDR3 is CSASLGSSYNEQFF. CDR3 DNA: TGCAGTGCTAGTTTGGGGAGCTCCTACAATGAGCAGTTCTTC.

This chain joins TRBV27 and TRBJ2-1, with 8 bases matching TRBD2. This CDR3 region has 15 residues. The germline gives CDR1 MNHEY, CDR2 SMNVEV (reference sequence). Trimming took 5 bases from V and 5 from J; bases not matched to a gene: 8. The CDR3 bases are TGTGCCAGCAGTAAAATAGCGGGAATCAACAATGAGCAGTTCTTC. Translated, it gives CASSKIAGINNEQFF.

This chain joins TRBV5-1 and TRBJ1-4, with TRBD1 matching over 9 bases. The germline V gene encodes CDR1 SGHRS and CDR2 YFSETQ. V lost 3 bases to trimming and J lost 8 bases; unmatched junction nucleotides: 5. This CDR3 has 14 residues. The chain's CDR3 is CASSSGQGREKLFF. The CDR3 DNA reads as TGCGCCAGCAGCTCGGGACAGGGAAGGGAAAAACTGTTTTTT.

The chain combines TRBV3-1 (or the pseudogene TRBV3-2) with TRBJ2-1; 10 bases fit TRBD2. The CDR3 is 15 amino acids. Trimming cost V 3 bases and J 3 bases; bases outside gene matches: 2. Germline V gene data show CDR1 as LGHDT and CDR2 as YNNKEL (reference sequence). Here the CDR3 reads CASSQTSGYYNEQFF. Written as DNA, the CDR3 is TGTGCCAGCAGCCAGACTAGCGGGTACTACAATGAGCAGTTCTTC.

V gene TRBV6-5 combines with J gene TRBJ2-1; the D gene is possibly TRBD2 (7 bases). The CDR3 contains 15 residues. Trimming cost V 6 bases and J 7 bases, with 19 bases left between them. CDR1 and CDR2 from the germline V gene are MNHEY and SVGAGI. CDR3: CASRALGGDKNEQFF. The CDR3 coding sequence is TGTGCCAGCAGGGCTCTAGGGGGGGATAAGAATGAGCAGTTCTTC.

J is TRBJ1-1 and V is TRBV3-1 (or the pseudogene TRBV3-2), with TRBD1 as a possible D gene (6 bases). V shed 1 base and J shed 2 bases, with 11 bases lying between them. The germline V gene has CDR1 LGHDT and CDR2 YNNKEL (reference sequence). The CDR3 covers 15 residues. In DNA, the CDR3 is TGTGCCAGCAGCCAAGCCTCAGGGGTCAACACTGAAGCTTTCTTT. Protein: CASSQASGVNTEAFF.

The chain uses TRBV29-1 and TRBJ2-7; 9 nucleotides match TRBD1. V lost 7 bases and J lost 5; bases outside the gene matches: 6. The CDR3 is 12 residues long. Germline CDR1 is SQVTM and CDR2 is ANQGSEA. The CDR3 loop reads CSGRTGVNEQYF. The CDR3 nucleotides are TGCAGCGGAAGGACAGGGGTTAACGAGCAGTACTTC.

V and J are TRBV2 and TRBJ1-5; maybe TRBD1 (6 bases). In germline, CDR1 is SNHLY, CDR2 FYNNEI. The CDR3 is made up of 15 amino acids. V gave up 5 bases and J gave up 7 bases, with 18 bases separating them. The CDR3 DNA reads TGTGCCAGCAGTCGGCGGGTGGGGGCTCAGCAGCCCCAGCATTTT. Protein sequence: CASSRRVGAQQPQHF.

The genes are TRBV2 and TRBJ2-3; TRBD2 agrees at 7 bases. J gave up 0 bases and V 6 bases, and 6 bases lay outside the gene matches. The CDR3 extends over 15 amino acids. CDR1 is SNHLY and CDR2 is FYNNEI in the germline V gene. The CDR3 protein is CASRREGSSTDTQYF. In DNA form, the CDR3 reads TGTGCCAGCAGGAGGGAGGGTTCCAGCACAGATACGCAGTATTTT.

The chain uses TRBV6-5 and TRBJ1-5; D is possibly TRBD1 (6 bases). V dropped 7 bases and J dropped 3 bases, with 16 bases sitting between them. CDR3 length: 15 residues. Germline loops: CDR1 MNHEY, CDR2 SVGAGI. The CDR3: CASTRAGENNQPQHF. The CDR3 coding sequence is TGTGCCAGCACACGAGCAGGGGAGAACAATCAGCCCCAGCATTTT.

The rearrangement links TRBV6-1 to TRBJ1-5; D ambiguous. CDR1 and CDR2 (germline): MNHNS, SASEGT. This CDR3 is built from 14 residues. V shed 2 bases and J shed 6 bases, with 11 bases lying between them. CDR3 in amino acids: CASSEPRVPQPQHF. In nucleotides, the CDR3 is TGTGCCAGCAGTGAACCAAGAGTACCTCAGCCCCAGCATTTT.

CDR3 sequence: CASRGQGNTEAFF. The CDR3 DNA sequence: TGTGCCAGCAGGGGACAGGGGAACACTGAAGCTTTCTTT. The genes are TRBV11-3 and TRBJ1-1, with 9 positions matching TRBD1. V lost 6 bases, J lost 1 base, and 0 bases stayed unmatched. This CDR3 is built from 13 residues. CDR1 and CDR2 (germline): SGHNT, YENEEA.

This clone was counted only a few times. The rearrangement joins TRBV4-1 to TRBJ2-7, with 12 bases identical to TRBD2. The trim removed 4 bases at V and 7 bases at J, leaving 2 bases unmatched. This CDR3 contains 13 residues. CDR1 and CDR2 (germline): MGHRA, YSYEKL. The CDR3 DNA is TGCGCCAGCAGCCCCGGACTAGCGGGAGAGCAGTACTTC. It is translated as CASSPGLAGEQYF.

V usage is TRBV20-1 and J usage is TRBJ2-5, with D maybe TRBD2 (5 bases). The CDR3 contains 11 residues. The germline V gene has CDR1 DFQATT and CDR2 SNEGSKA (reference sequence). V was shortened by 6 bases and J by 5 bases, with 10 bases between the two germline ends. The CDR3 nucleotides are TGCAGTGCACCCCCGGGGGAGACCCAGTACTTC. Translating it yields CSAPPGETQYF.

The CDR3 DNA is TGCAACGACAGGGGAGAGCAGCCCCAGCATTTT. Encoded protein: CNDRGEQPQHF. The J gene is TRBJ1-5, the V gene TRBV29-1; the match to TRBD1 covers 8 bases. This CDR3 spans 11 amino acids. Germline-derived CDR1 and CDR2 are SQVTM and ANQGSEA. The whole variable domain, filled in from reference TRBV29-1 and TRBJ1-5, reads SAVISQKPSRDICQRGTSLTIQCQVDSQVTMMFWYRQQPGQSLTLIATANQGSEATYESGFVIDKFPISRPNLTFSTLTVSNMSPEDSSIYLCNDRGEQPQHFGDGTRLSIL.

The rearrangement uses TRBV2 and TRBJ1-6; TRBD1 agrees at 10 bases. The trim removed 6 bases at V and 4 bases at J, leaving 6 bases unmatched. Per the germline V gene, CDR1 is SNHLY and CDR2 is FYNNEI. This CDR3 comprises 16 residues. CDR3 DNA sequence: TGTGCCAGCAGACCCGGGACAGGGGCTTATAATTCACCCCTCCACTTT. It is translated as CASRPGTGAYNSPLHF.